The 21 T cell receptor beta chains given below trace back to one sample, sequenced in a study of T-cell reconstitution after alpha-beta-depleted transplantation in children. Unique molecular identifiers were incorporated into the prepared TCRbeta library. TCRdb recomputed calls from the PCR reads with MiXCR, one row per CDR3 protein. There are 420,000 or so distinct CDR3 sequences in the sample; around 9.9% occur only once, and 4.5% to 6.5% lies in the top ten. The specimen comprised PBMCs from the stem cell graft donor, sampled from the stem cell graft. Receptor source: a human donor who donated a stem cell graft to a child with acute myeloid leukemia.

This clonotype was detected only a few times. The chain has TRBV27 and TRBJ1-2; TRBD1 aligns across 8 bases. CDR1 MNHEY and CDR2 SMNVEV come from the germline V gene (reference sequence). The CDR3 sequence is 14 residues long. V shed 8 bases, J shed 7 bases, and the junction held 12 bases outside the gene matches. CDR3 nucleotide sequence: TGTGCCAGCGGACCCGGGACAGGAGGGGTTGGCTACACCTTC. Translation: CASGPGTGGVGYTF.

This rearrangement joins TRBV6-1 to TRBJ1-4, with D tentatively TRBD1 (6 bases). The CDR3 is 15 amino acids. V was shortened by 8 bases and J by 8 bases, with 21 bases between the two germline ends. Germline CDR1 MNHNS, CDR2 SASEGT. The CDR3: CASARGTLQKEKLFF. Here the CDR3 DNA reads TGTGCCAGCGCCCGGGGGACACTTCAAAAGGAAAAACTGTTTTTT.

This clonotype was found many times. V usage is TRBV10-1 and J usage is TRBJ2-3; D uncertain. CDR3 length equals 12 residues. The germline CDR1 and CDR2 sequences are WNHNN and SYGVQD (reference sequence). Trimming left V 2 bases short and J 6 bases short, with 6 bases between. The CDR3, as DNA: TGCGCCAGCAGTGAGGCACTTGATACGCAGTATTTT. Its translation is CASSEALDTQYF.

V is TRBV7-2 and J is TRBJ1-2, with 8 bases fitting TRBD1. Germline-derived CDR1 and CDR2 are SGHTA and FQGNSA. The J segment lost 6 bases and the V segment lost 5 bases, leaving 8 bases of the junction unmatched. This CDR3 has 14 amino acids. The CDR3 bases are TGTGCCAGCAGCGCGTACAGGGGGGGCGATGGCTACACCTTC. Translating it yields CASSAYRGGDGYTF.

This clonotype was counted at least ten times. This rearrangement joins TRBV2 to TRBJ1-3, with TRBD1 as a possible D gene (6 bases). The V gene's germline CDR1 is SNHLY and CDR2 FYNNEI. There are 19 residues in the CDR3. The V gene lost 2 bases and the J gene lost 0 bases, with 20 bases spanning the gap. The CDR3 sequence: CASSESRGRGASSGNTIYF. CDR3 coding DNA: TGTGCCAGCAGTGAAAGTAGAGGACGGGGGGCAAGCTCTGGAAACACCATATATTTT.

This clonotype was observed a few times. J is TRBJ2-5 and V is TRBV20-1; D is unclear. Germline CDR1 is DFQATT and CDR2 is SNEGSKA (reference sequence). The CDR3 totals 12 residues. Trimming pared 6 bases from V and 5 bases from J, leaving 13 bases between. The CDR3, as DNA: TGCAGTGCCACCTCCAGCCGGGAGACCCAGTACTTC. Its protein is CSATSSRETQYF.

This clonotype was counted ten times or more. The rearrangement uses TRBV4-2 and TRBJ1-1; 9 nucleotides align to TRBD1. There are 15 residues in the CDR3. Looked up from germline, CDR1 is LGHNA and CDR2 is YNFKEQ. The ends lost 1 base at V and 0 bases at J; junction bases unmatched: 0. CDR3 sequence (DNA): TGTGCCAGCAGCCAAGGGGACAGGGTGAACACTGAAGCTTTCTTT. This sequence encodes CASSQGDRVNTEAFF.

Worth noting for this clonotype: Its ends do not fully match the called genes, so a read error is possible. The rearrangement links TRBV4-3 to TRBJ2-6, with D possibly being TRBD1 (5 bases). This CDR3 is built from 17 residues. Germline V CDR1 and CDR2: LGHNA, YSLEER. The CDR3 coding sequence is TGCGCCAGCAGCTCTAGTCATGGGGCCTCTGGGGCCAACGGCCTGACTTTC. This translates into CASSSSHGASGANGLTF.

This clonotype was seen a few times. The rearrangement uses TRBV6-5 and TRBJ1-5; D is unclear. Trimming cost V 0 bases and J 5 bases, with 8 bases left between them. Germline V gene sequence: CDR1 MNHEY, CDR2 SVGAGI. CDR3 length: 14 amino acids. Written as DNA, the CDR3 is TGTGCCAGCAGTTACTCAAGGAAGGATCAGCCCCAGCATTTT. This gives the protein CASSYSRKDQPQHF.

The CDR3: CASSPDRVPQYF. CDR3 DNA: TGTGCCAGCAGCCCCGACAGGGTTCCGCAGTATTTT. The chain is built from TRBV11-2 and TRBJ2-3; TRBD1 agrees at 7 bases. The CDR3 consists of 12 residues. Germline V CDR1 and CDR2: SGHAT, FQNNGV. Unmatched junction bases numbered 6, after V lost 5 bases and J lost 10 bases. Together with reference TRBV11-2 and TRBJ2-3, the CDR3 gives the full variable domain: EAGVAQSPRYKIIEKRQSVAFWCNPISGHATLYWYQQILGQGPKLLIQFQNNGVVDDSQLPKDRFSAERLKGVDSTLKIQPAKLEDSAVYLCASSPDRVPQYFGPGTRLTVL.

The CDR3 DNA reads as TGCAGCGTTGAAGGGGCGGGGGGGCTGGATACGCAGTATTTT. This encodes CSVEGAGGLDTQYF. The chain employs TRBV29-1 and TRBJ2-3, with 9 bases identical to TRBD2. CDR1 SQVTM and CDR2 ANQGSEA come from the germline V gene. The CDR3 totals 14 residues. The V and J ends lost 1 base and 6 bases, in that order; junction bases with no gene match: 5.

The sample holds a few counts of this clonotype. The chain uses TRBV4-3 and TRBJ2-7; TRBD1 or TRBD2 may be the D gene (6 bases each). The V and J ends lost 1 base and 7 bases respectively, with 14 bases between them. In germline, CDR1 is LGHNA, CDR2 YSLEER. The CDR3 is 14 amino acids. This chain's CDR3 is CASSQATSQGEQYF. The CDR3, as DNA: TGCGCCAGCAGCCAAGCGACTAGTCAGGGGGAGCAGTACTTC.

This clonotype has just a few counts. J is TRBJ2-3 and V is TRBV7-3, with TRBD1 as a possible D gene (5 bases). CDR3 size: 15 residues. Trimming removed 4 bases at V and 1 base at J, with 12 bases between. Germline V lookup: CDR1 SGHTA, CDR2 FQGTGA. DNA for the CDR3: TGTGCCAGCAGCTCCCAGGGTACCCGCACAGATACGCAGTATTTT. It translates to CASSSQGTRTDTQYF.

The sample holds a few counts of this clonotype. The genes are TRBV9 and TRBJ2-1, with a weak D call TRBD1 (5 bases). CDR1 and CDR2 (germline): SGDLS, YYNGEE. The CDR3 totals 13 residues. Trimming shortened V by 3 bases and J by 4 bases, and 8 bases separated the two germline ends. The CDR3 sequence: CASSAPGYNEQFF. DNA of the CDR3: TGTGCCAGCAGCGCGCCAGGGTACAATGAGCAGTTCTTC.

The J gene is TRBJ2-1, the V gene TRBV5-1; 9 bases fit TRBD2. The CDR3 has 16 residues. The germline gives CDR1 SGHRS, CDR2 YFSETQ. The V and J ends lost 4 bases and 4 bases, in that order; junction bases with no gene match: 9. The CDR3 protein is CASSVHSGGTYNEQFF. The CDR3 DNA follows: TGCGCCAGCAGCGTCCATAGCGGGGGAACGTACAATGAGCAGTTCTTC.

On this clonotype itself: This may be a read error, as it is one base from a much larger clone. The gene calls are TRBV28 and TRBJ2-5; D is unresolved. The CDR3 has 15 residues. Germline CDR1 MDHEN, CDR2 SYDVKM. Trimming shortened V by 3 bases and J by 3 bases, and 14 bases separated the two germline ends. In DNA, the CDR3 is TGTGCCAGCAGTTTTTGGCCCGTTAAGGAAGAGACCCAGTACTTC. Protein: CASSFWPVKEETQYF.

This clonotype was seen only a few times. The chain employs TRBV11-2 and TRBJ1-2; perhaps TRBD1 as D (5 bases). CDR1 is SGHAT and CDR2 is FQNNGV in the germline V gene. V lost 5 bases, J lost 0 bases, and 13 bases lay in between. CDR3 size: 15 residues. Here the CDR3 DNA reads TGTGCCAGCAGCCCCCCGGGGCTAGCTAACTATGGCTACACCTTC. Amino acids: CASSPPGLANYGYTF.

This clonotype was seen only a few times. This chain joins TRBV7-2 and TRBJ2-3; TRBD1 aligns across 7 bases. CDR1 is SGHTA, CDR2 FQGNSA, per germline. This CDR3 is built from 15 residues. J was trimmed by 0 bases and V by 5 bases; bases with no gene match: 5. CDR3 sequence: CASSLRGQSTDTQYF. The CDR3 DNA is TGTGCCAGCAGCCTCCGGGGACAGAGCACAGATACGCAGTATTTT.

This chain uses TRBV10-3 with TRBJ1-1; D gene unclear. Trimming stripped 8 bases from V and 4 bases from J, with 14 bases between. Germline-derived CDR1 and CDR2 are ENHRY and SYGVKD. This CDR3 is built from 13 residues. The CDR3 DNA follows: TGTGCCATCCGTATAGGGATGGGCACTGAAGCTTTCTTT. It translates to CAIRIGMGTEAFF.

This clonotype came up many times. The chain combines TRBV7-6 with TRBJ2-1; no reliable D call. Germline V gene lookup returns CDR1 SGHVS and CDR2 FNYEAQ. This CDR3 spans 13 amino acids. The V gene lost 2 bases and the J gene lost 3 bases, with 5 bases spanning the gap. CDR3 region: CASSLRSYNEQFF. CDR3 DNA sequence: TGTGCCAGCAGCTTACGCAGCTACAATGAGCAGTTCTTC. The full variable domain, in which reference TRBV7-6 and TRBJ2-1 provide the parts outside the CDR3, is GAGVSQSPRYKVTKRGQDVALRCDPISGHVSLYWYRQALGQGPEFLTYFNYEAQQDKSGLPNDRFSAERPEGSISTLTIQRTEQRDSAMYRCASSLRSYNEQFFGPGTRLTVL.

Many counts were recorded for this clonotype. The V call is TRBV10-3, the J call TRBJ1-2; 9 bases match TRBD1. This CDR3 comprises 19 residues. V lost 4 bases to trimming and J lost 0 bases; unmatched junction nucleotides: 15. The V gene's germline CDR1 is ENHRY and CDR2 SYGVKD. CDR3 residues: CAISAKGETGGFTNYGYTF. The CDR3 coding sequence is TGTGCCATCAGTGCAAAGGGGGAGACAGGGGGATTCACTAACTATGGCTACACCTTC.